This record concerns one T cell receptor beta chain sequence. This record belongs to a study of glioma-infiltrating T cells after dendritic cell vaccination. About the study: Dendritic cell vaccination trial patients had either newly diagnosed or recurrent glioblastoma. Dendritic cells derived from monocytes and pulsed with autologous tumor lysate formed the vaccine. Three intradermal dendritic cell vaccine injections were given every two weeks.

Germline values: CDR1 MNHNS, CDR2 SASEGT. The CDR3 covers 14 residues. Trimming cost V 6 bases and J 6 bases; bases outside gene matches: 3. The assay was immunoSEQ multiplex PCR, and TCRdb's table has in-frame clones only and misses some. This sample has about 82,000 clones; 80% to 85% occur once, and the top ten carry 6.8%. Time point of the sample: after dendritic cell vaccination, including at tumor progression/relapse. This TCR was recovered from a human donor with glioblastoma. The starting material was blood, obtained after dendritic cell vaccination. The chain uses TRBV6-1 and TRBJ1-5; TRBD1 matches at 12 bases. CDR3 residues: CASRGQGAGQPQHF. The CDR3 DNA reads TGTGCCAGCAGGGGACAGGGGGCCGGTCAGCCCCAGCATTTT.